The entry below describes one TCR beta chain. Antigen: not known. A single record per CDR3 protein comes from TCRdb applying MiXCR to the 5' RACE reads. The sample holds 350,000 or so distinct CDR3 sequences; 8% are singletons and the top ten take 14% to 15%. These data originate in a study of CD8 T cells in ankylosing spondylitis. The CDR3 runs to 14 residues. Germline V gene lookup returns CDR1 SQVTM and CDR2 ANQGSEA. The J segment lost 5 bases and the V segment lost 5 bases, leaving 4 bases of the junction unmatched. Study observations and caveats: Ankylosing spondylitis blood appeared to be characterized by a TCR beta motif of fewer than ten highly homologous variants. Certain motif variants had earlier been reported in reactive arthritis synovial fluid and blood. Disease-linked clones were reportedly significantly enriched in matched ankylosing spondylitis synovial fluid.

The sample consisted of blood, either unsorted or a sorted T cell fraction (not recorded which). The chain couples TRBV29-1 to TRBJ2-2, with 11 bases fitting TRBD2. The receptor's source is a male donor with ankylosing spondylitis. CDR3 nucleotide sequence: TGCAGCGTTTTAGCGGGAGGGGGGACCGGGGAGCTGTTTTTT. Amino acids: CSVLAGGGTGELFF.